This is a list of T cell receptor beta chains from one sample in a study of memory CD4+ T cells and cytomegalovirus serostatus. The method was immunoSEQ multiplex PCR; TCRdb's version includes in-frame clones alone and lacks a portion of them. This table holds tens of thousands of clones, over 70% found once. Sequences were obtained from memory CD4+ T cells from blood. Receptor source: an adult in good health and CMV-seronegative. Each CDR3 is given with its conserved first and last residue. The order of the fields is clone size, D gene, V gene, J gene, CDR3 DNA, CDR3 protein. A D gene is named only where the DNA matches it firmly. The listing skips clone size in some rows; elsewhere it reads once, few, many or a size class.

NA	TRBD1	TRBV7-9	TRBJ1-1	TGTGCCAGCACCCGACAGGGGGCGATTGAAGCTTTCTTT	CASTRQGAIEAFF
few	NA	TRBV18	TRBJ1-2	TGTGCCAGCTCACCTCAAAGACAGGACCTGGGTGGCTACACCTTC	CASSPQRQDLGGYTF
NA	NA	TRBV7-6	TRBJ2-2	TGTGCCAGCAGTAAAGCAGTCACCGGGGAGCTGTTTTTT	CASSKAVTGELFF
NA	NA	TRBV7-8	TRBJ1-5	TGTGCCAGCAGCTCTTCGGGCCACGAGGATCAGCCCCAGCATTTT	CASSSSGHEDQPQHF
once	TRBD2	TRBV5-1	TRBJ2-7	TGCGCCAGCAGCTTGGAAGTTACTAGCGGAACCTACGAGCAGTACTTC	CASSLEVTSGTYEQYF
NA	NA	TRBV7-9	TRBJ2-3	TGTGCCAGCAGCTTAGGCGGGGTTACGAGCACAGATACGCAGTATTTT	CASSLGGVTSTDTQYF
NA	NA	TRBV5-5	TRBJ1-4	TGTGCCAGCAGCACGGACCCGGGGGGAGTTTACGAAAAACTGTTTTTT	CASSTDPGGVYEKLFF
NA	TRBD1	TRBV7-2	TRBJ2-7	TGTGCCAGCAGCTTAGCCGCCGGGACAGGGGCCTACGAGCAGTACTTC	CASSLAAGTGAYEQYF
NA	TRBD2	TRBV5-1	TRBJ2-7	TGCGCCAGCAGCCGGGCTAGCGGCTCCTACGAGCAGTACTTC	CASSRASGSYEQYF
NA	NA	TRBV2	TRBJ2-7	TGTGCCAGCAGGTCATTCTACGAGCAGTACTTC	CASRSFYEQYF
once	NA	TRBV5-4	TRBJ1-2	TGTGCCAGCAGCCTCGGTGGGGGGGGCGCGTCGAATAATGGCTACACCTTC	CASSLGGGGASNNGYTF
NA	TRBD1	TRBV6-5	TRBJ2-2	TGTGCCAGCAGCCCCACAGGGACAGGCATCGGGGAGCTGTTTTTT	CASSPTGTGIGELFF
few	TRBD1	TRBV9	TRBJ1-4	TGTGCCAGCAGCCCGGGACAGGGTGATGAAAAACTGTTTTTT	CASSPGQGDEKLFF
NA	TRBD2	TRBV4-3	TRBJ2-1	TGCGCCAGCAGCCCGCTTAGCGGCTCCACCGGGGGGAATGAGCAGTTCTTC	CASSPLSGSTGGNEQFF
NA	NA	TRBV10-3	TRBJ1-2	TGTGCCATCAGTGAGTCACAGAACTATGGCTACACCTTC	CAISESQNYGYTF
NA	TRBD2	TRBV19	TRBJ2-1	TGTGCCAGTAGTAAACTTCGGGAGGGATACAATGAGCAGTTCTTC	CASSKLREGYNEQFF
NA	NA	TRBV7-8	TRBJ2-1	TGTGCCAGCAGCGAAAGTCTAAATGAGCAGTTCTTC	CASSESLNEQFF
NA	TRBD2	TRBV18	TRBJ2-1	TGTGCCAGCCGTGGGACTACGAGAGAGCAGTTCTTC	CASRGTTREQFF
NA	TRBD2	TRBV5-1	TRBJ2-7	TGCGCCAGCAGCTTGCTAGCGGGAGGGCATTACGAGCAGTACTTC	CASSLLAGGHYEQYF
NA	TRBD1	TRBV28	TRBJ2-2	TGTGCCAGCAGCCCCAGCCCGGGACAGGGGACCACCGGGGAGCTGTTTTTT	CASSPSPGQGTTGELFF
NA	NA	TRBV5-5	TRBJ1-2	TGTGCCAGCAGCTCACAAAGGAACTATGGCTACACCTTC	CASSSQRNYGYTF
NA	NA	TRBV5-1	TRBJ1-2	TGCGCCAGCAGCCTTGGTACTTTGGAATATGGCTACACCTTC	CASSLGTLEYGYTF
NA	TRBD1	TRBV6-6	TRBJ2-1	TGTGCCAGCCAGACAGGGGCTTACTACAATGAGCAGTTCTTC	CASQTGAYYNEQFF
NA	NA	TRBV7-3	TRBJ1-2	TGTGCCAGCAGCTTACAGGCGGGTGGCTATGGCTACACCTTC	CASSLQAGGYGYTF
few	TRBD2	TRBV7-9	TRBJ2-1	TGTGCCATAGAGCGGGAGTTCTACAATGAGCAGTTCTTC	CAIEREFYNEQFF
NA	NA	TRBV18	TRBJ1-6	TGTGCCAGCTCACCACTCGGACGAGGGGATAATTCACCCCTCCACTTT	CASSPLGRGDNSPLHF
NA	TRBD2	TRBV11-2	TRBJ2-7	TGTGCCAGCAGCCCTGGACTAGCGGCGTATAGAAACTACGAGCAGTACTTC	CASSPGLAAYRNYEQYF
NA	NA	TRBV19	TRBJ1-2	TGTGCCAGTACCGAGGGAGGGGGCTACACCTTC	CASTEGGGYTF
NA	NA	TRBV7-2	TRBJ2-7	TGTGCCAGCAGCCAGGGTGGTGGAGGGTACGAGCAGTACTTC	CASSQGGGGYEQYF
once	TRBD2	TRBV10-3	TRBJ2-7	TGTGCCATCAGTGAAGTAGCGGGCCTCTCCTACGAGCAGTACTTC	CAISEVAGLSYEQYF
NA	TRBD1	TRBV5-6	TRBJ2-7	TGTGCCAGCAGCTTTAGTTACCAGGGGGCCTACGAGCAGTACTTC	CASSFSYQGAYEQYF
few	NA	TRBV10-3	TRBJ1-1	TGTGCCATCGGGGGACAGAACACTGAAGCTTTCTTT	CAIGGQNTEAFF
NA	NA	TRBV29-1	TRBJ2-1	TGCAGCGCTGAATTCCTTGGCAATGAGCAGTTCTTC	CSAEFLGNEQFF
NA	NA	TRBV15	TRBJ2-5	TGTGCCACCAGCATACGCCACCAAGAGACCCAGTACTTC	CATSIRHQETQYF
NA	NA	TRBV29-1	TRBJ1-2	TGCAGCGTTGTAAAGGAAAAAAGCTATGGCTACACCTTC	CSVVKEKSYGYTF
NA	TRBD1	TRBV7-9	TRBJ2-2	TGTGCCAGCAGTCCCACAGGGGTCACCGGGGAGCTGTTTTTT	CASSPTGVTGELFF
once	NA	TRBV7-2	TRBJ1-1	TGTGCCAGCAGCTCTAGTGGACGGGGCTACACTGAAGCTTTCTTT	CASSSSGRGYTEAFF
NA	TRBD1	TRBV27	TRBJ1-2	TGTGCCAGTCGCACGGTCAGGGGGTCTAACTATGGCTACACCTTC	CASRTVRGSNYGYTF
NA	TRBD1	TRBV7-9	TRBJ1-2	TGTGCCAGCAGCCTTGGGACAGACTATGGCTACACCTTC	CASSLGTDYGYTF
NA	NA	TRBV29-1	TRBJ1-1	TGCAGCGTTGACGCTCACGGGGGCCGGACTGAAGCTTTCTTT	CSVDAHGGRTEAFF
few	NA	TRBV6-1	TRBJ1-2	TGTGCCAGCAGTGAAGGAGGAGGGAGGATTGGTGGCTACACCTTC	CASSEGGGRIGGYTF
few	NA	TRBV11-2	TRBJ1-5	TGTGCCAGCAGCTTAGACCGCAATCAGCCCCAGCATTTT	CASSLDRNQPQHF
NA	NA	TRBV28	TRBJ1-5	TGTGCCAGCAGTCCAGGGTCATTTAGCAATCAGCCCCAGCATTTT	CASSPGSFSNQPQHF
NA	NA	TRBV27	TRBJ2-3	TGTGCCAGCAGTTTCCAGGGCACAGATACGCAGTATTTT	CASSFQGTDTQYF
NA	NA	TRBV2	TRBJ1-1	TGTGCCAGCAGTGCACAGGGTAACACTGAAGCTTTCTTT	CASSAQGNTEAFF
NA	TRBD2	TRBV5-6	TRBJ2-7	TGTGCCAGCAGCTTACTTGGGGACTACCAATCCTACGAGCAGTACTTC	CASSLLGDYQSYEQYF
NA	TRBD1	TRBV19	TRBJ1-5	TGTGCCAGTAGGGGACAGGGGAATCAGCCCCAGCATTTT	CASRGQGNQPQHF
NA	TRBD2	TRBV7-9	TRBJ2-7	TGTGCCAGCAGCCCGAATCTAGCGGGGGGAGGCGAGCAGTACTTC	CASSPNLAGGGEQYF
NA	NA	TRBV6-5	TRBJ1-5	TGTGCCAGCAAAGGGGGCAATCAGCCCCAGCATTTT	CASKGGNQPQHF
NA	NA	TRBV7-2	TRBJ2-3	TGTGCCAGCAGCTTACAGGGTCAAGCGCAGTATTTT	CASSLQGQAQYF
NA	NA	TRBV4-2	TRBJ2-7	TGTGCCAGCAGCCCTGGAGGGACATTATACGAGCAGTACTTC	CASSPGGTLYEQYF
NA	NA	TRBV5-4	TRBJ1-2	TGTGCCAGCCGTGGCAGGGAGATGGGTGGCTACACCTTC	CASRGREMGGYTF
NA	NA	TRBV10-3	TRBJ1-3	TGTGCCATCAAAGGATTCTCTGGAAACACCATATATTTT	CAIKGFSGNTIYF